This TCR beta chain appears in the sequencing data of a study of control samples from healthy donors and cancer patients. V gave up 6 bases and J gave up 4 bases; unmatched junction bases: 14. The CDR3 loop spans 16 amino acids. The germline gives CDR1 MNHEY, CDR2 SVGEGT. This table comes from immunoSEQ multiplex PCR, and its TCRdb copy is limited to in-frame clones, with some not included. The profile shows approximately 82,000 clones, just under 95% of them singletons. Input material: blood. This chain joins TRBV6-2 or TRBV6-3 and TRBJ1-2, with 7 nucleotides matching TRBD1. The origin of this receptor is a woman aged 18-29 years in good health. Written as DNA, the CDR3 is TGTGCCAGCAGCCTCTTACGTCGGGACAGAGTCTATGGCTACACCTTC. Residues: CASSLLRRDRVYGYTF.